This TCR beta chain derives from a study of blood T cell repertoires in COVID-19. Using immunoSEQ multiplex PCR, the repertoire was profiled, and TCRdb retains in-frame clones only, with some absent. The data show roughly 34,000 clones, around 90% seen once. The sequence was collected from a man in his fifties or sixties with active COVID-19. Sequenced material: peripheral blood.

CDR3 sequence reads: CASSLNRVRATGELFF. CDR3 nucleotide sequence: TGCGCCAGCAGCTTGAATAGGGTCAGGGCTACCGGGGAGCTGTTTTTT. V and J are TRBV5-1 and TRBJ2-2; TRBD1 might be the D (5 bases). Germline V gene sequence: CDR1 SGHRS, CDR2 YFSETQ. The CDR3 consists of 16 residues. V lost 1 base, J lost 5 bases, and 15 bases lay in between.